This T cell receptor beta chain comes out of a study of T cells after yellow fever vaccination. Overall study findings and caveats: One caveat is that FACS-sorted repertoires could contain abundant clonotypes contaminating from the bulk population.

In this sample, this clonotype turned up a few times. Antigen unknown. CDR1 is MDHEN, CDR2 SYDVKM, per germline. Trimming cost V 1 base and J 1 base, with 10 bases left between them. This CDR3 contains 15 residues. Generation of TCR cDNA used 5'RACE template switching (which added a universal primer site and UMIs). TCRdb re-derived calls from the 5' RACE reads in MiXCR, one entry per CDR3 protein. The table records 300,000 to 350,000 distinct CDR3 sequences, about 10% of them present only once. The V call is TRBV28, the J call TRBJ1-1; D remains unclear. This material consisted of CD4+ T cells sorted from PBMCs, taken 45 days after the yellow fever booster vaccination. The source of this sequence is a man aged 18 to 29 who received the YFV17D yellow fever vaccine. The CDR3 spells CASSLLTWQNTEAFF. The CDR3 nucleotides are TGTGCCAGCAGTTTATTAACGTGGCAGAACACTGAAGCTTTCTTT.